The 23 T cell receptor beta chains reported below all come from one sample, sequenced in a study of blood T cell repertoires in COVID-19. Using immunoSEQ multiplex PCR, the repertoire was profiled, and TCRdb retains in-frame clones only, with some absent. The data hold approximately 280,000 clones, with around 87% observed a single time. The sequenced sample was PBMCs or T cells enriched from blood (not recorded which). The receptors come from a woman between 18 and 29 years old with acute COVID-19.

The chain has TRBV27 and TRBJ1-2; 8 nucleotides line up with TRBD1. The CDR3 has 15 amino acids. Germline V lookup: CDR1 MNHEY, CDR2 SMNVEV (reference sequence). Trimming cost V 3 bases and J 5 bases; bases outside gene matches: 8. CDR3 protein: CASSFSGTGSYGYTF. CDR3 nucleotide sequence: TGTGCCAGCAGTTTTTCCGGGACAGGATCTTATGGCTACACCTTC.

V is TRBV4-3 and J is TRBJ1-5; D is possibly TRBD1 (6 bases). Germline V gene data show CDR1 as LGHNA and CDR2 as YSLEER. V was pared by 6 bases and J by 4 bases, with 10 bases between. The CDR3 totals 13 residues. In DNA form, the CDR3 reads TGCGCCAGCAGTGACAGGTTAAATCAGCCCCAGCATTTT. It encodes CASSDRLNQPQHF.

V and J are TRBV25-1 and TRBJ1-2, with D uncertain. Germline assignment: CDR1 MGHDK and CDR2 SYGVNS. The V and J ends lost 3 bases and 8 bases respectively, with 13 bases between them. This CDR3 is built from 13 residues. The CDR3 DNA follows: TGTGCCAGCAGTGATTTTAGCGGAGAAGGCTACACCTTC. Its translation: CASSDFSGEGYTF.

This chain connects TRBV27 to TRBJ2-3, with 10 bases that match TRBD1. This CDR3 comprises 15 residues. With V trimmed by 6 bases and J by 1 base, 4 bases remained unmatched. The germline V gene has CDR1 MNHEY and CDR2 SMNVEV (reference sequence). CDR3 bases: TGTGCCAGCAGGATGGGGACAGGGGGCACAGATACGCAGTATTTT. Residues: CASRMGTGGTDTQYF.

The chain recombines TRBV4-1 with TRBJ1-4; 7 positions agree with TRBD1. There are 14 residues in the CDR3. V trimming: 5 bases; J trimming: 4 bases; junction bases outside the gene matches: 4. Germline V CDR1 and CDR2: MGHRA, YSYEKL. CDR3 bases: TGCGCCAGCAGCAGTTACAGGGGTAATGAAAAACTGTTTTTT. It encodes CASSSYRGNEKLFF.

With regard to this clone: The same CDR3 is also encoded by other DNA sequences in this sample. In DNA, the CDR3 is TGTGCCAGCAGCCTGACCGGGGGGAATGAAAAACTGTTTTTT. Translated: CASSLTGGNEKLFF. This chain connects TRBV27 to TRBJ1-4; weak D call: TRBD1 (5 bases). Trimming stripped 6 bases from V and 5 bases from J, with 13 bases between. The CDR3 has 14 residues. Per germline, CDR1 MNHEY and CDR2 SMNVEV (reference sequence).

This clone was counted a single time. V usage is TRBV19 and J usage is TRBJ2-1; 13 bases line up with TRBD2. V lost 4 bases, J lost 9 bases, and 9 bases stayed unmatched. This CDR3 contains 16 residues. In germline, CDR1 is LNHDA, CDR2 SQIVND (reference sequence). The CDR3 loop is CASSTLGLAGVAEQFF. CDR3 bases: TGTGCCAGTAGTACTCTCGGACTAGCGGGAGTCGCTGAGCAGTTCTTC.

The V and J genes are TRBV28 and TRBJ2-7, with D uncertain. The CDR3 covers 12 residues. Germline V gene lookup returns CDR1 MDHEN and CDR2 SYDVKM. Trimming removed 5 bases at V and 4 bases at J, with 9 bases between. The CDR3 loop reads CASSIQVYEQYF. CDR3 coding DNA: TGTGCCAGCAGTATACAAGTATACGAGCAGTACTTC.

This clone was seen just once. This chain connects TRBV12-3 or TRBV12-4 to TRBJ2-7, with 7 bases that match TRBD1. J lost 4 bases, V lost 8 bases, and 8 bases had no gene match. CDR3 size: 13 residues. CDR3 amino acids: CASARQGLYEQYF. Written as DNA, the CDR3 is TGTGCCAGCGCTCGACAGGGCCTTTACGAGCAGTACTTC.

DNA of the CDR3: TGTGCCAGCAGAGAAAGCGCCGGGACTAGAAATGAGCAGTTCTTC. This codes for CASRESAGTRNEQFF. This chain joins TRBV2 and TRBJ2-1; 8 nucleotides line up with TRBD2. This CDR3 comprises 15 residues. Germline loops: CDR1 SNHLY, CDR2 FYNNEI. V dropped 6 bases and J dropped 7; count of bases not matched to a gene: 11.

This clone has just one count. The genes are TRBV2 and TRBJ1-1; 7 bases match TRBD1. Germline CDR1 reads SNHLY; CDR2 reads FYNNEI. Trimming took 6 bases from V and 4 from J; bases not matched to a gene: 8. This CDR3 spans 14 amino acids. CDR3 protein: CASSATGVSTEAFF. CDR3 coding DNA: TGTGCCAGCAGCGCTACAGGGGTCAGCACTGAAGCTTTCTTT.

For the CDR3, the DNA is TGTGCCAGCAGCGTAGTCGGGACTAGCGGAAACAATGAGCAGTTCTTC. Translated, it gives CASSVVGTSGNNEQFF. The chain uses TRBV9 and TRBJ2-1; 11 nucleotides align to TRBD2. The germline V gene encodes CDR1 SGDLS and CDR2 YYNGEE. J was trimmed by 5 bases and V by 0 bases; bases with no gene match: 4. The CDR3 length is 16 residues.

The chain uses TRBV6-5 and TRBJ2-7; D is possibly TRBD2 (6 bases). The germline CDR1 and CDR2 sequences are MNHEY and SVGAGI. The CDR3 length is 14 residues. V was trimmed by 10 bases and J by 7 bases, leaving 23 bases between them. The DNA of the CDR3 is TGTGCCACCACGAGGGCTGGCGGGACTCAAGAGCAGTACTTC. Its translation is CATTRAGGTQEQYF.

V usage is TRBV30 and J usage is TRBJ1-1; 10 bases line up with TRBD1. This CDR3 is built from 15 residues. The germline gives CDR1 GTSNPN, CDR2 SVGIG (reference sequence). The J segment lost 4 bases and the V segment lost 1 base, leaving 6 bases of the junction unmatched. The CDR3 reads CAWSDQTGGVTEAFF. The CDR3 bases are TGTGCCTGGAGTGACCAGACAGGGGGCGTCACTGAAGCTTTCTTT.

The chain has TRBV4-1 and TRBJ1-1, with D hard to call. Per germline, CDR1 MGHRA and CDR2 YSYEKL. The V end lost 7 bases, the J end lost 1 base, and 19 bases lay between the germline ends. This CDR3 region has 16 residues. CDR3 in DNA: TGCGCCAGCACCTTAAACGCGGATAGGAAGAACACTGAAGCTTTCTTT. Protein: CASTLNADRKNTEAFF.

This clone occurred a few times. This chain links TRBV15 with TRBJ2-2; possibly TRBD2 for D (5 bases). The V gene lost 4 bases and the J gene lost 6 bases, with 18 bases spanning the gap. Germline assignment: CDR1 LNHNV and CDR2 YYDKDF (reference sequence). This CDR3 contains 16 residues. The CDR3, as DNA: TGTGCCACCAGCACTGCGGACTCGAGGATCCCCGGGGAGCTGTTTTTT. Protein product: CATSTADSRIPGELFF.

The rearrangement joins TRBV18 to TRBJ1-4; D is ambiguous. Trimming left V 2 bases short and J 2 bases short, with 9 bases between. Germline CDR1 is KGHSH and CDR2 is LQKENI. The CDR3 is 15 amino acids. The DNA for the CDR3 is TGTGCCAGCTCACCATCTCCCGGGACTAATGAAAAACTGTTTTTT. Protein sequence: CASSPSPGTNEKLFF.

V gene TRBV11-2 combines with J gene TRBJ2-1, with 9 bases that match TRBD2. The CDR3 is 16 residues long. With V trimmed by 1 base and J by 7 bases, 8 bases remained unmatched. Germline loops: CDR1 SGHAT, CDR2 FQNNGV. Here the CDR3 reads CASSLVWGTSSNEQFF. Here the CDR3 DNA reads TGTGCCAGCAGCTTAGTTTGGGGGACTAGCAGTAATGAGCAGTTCTTC.

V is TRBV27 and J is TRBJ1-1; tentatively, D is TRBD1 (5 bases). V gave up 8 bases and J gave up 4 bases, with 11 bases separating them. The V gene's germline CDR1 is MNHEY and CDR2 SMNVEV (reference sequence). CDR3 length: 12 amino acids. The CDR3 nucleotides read TGTGCCAGCGGGGGGTTGCGCACTGAAGCTTTCTTT. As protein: CASGGLRTEAFF.

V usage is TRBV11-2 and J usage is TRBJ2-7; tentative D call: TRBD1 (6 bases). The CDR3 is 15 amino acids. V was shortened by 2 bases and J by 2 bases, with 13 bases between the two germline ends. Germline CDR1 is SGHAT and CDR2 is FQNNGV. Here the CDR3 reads CASSLNQGSTYEQYF. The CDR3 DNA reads TGTGCCAGCAGCTTAAATCAGGGGAGCACCTACGAGCAGTACTTC.

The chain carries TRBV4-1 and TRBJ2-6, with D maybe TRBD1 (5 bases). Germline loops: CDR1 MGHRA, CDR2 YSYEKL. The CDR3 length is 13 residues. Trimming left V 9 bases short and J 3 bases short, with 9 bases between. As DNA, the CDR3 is TGCGCCAGTAAGGGGTTTGGGGCCAACGTCCTGACTTTC. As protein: CASKGFGANVLTF.

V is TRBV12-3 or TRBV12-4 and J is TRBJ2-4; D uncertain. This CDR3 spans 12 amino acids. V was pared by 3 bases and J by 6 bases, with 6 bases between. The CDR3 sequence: CASSFPRNIQYF. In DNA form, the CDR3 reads TGTGCCAGCAGTTTTCCTAGAAACATTCAGTACTTC.

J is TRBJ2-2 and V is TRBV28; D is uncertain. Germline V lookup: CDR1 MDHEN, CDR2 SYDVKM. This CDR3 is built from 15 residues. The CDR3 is CVTADPPGNTGELFF. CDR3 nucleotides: TGTGTCACCGCTGATCCACCGGGGAACACCGGGGAGCTGTTTTTT.